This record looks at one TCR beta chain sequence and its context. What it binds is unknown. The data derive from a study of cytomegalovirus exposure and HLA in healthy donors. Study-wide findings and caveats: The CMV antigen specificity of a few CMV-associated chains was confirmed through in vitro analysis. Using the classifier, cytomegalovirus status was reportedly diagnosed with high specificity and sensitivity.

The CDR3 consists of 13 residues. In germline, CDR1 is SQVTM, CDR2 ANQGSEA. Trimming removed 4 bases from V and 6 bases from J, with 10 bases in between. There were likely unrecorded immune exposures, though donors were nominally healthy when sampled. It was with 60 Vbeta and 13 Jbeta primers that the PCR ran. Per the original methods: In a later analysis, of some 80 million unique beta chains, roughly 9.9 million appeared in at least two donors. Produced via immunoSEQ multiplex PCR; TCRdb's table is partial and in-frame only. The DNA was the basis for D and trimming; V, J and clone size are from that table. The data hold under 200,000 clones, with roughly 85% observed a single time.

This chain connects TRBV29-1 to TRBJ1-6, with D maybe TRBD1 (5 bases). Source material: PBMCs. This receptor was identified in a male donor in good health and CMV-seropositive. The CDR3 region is CSVGEGVNSPLHF. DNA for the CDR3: TGCAGCGTTGGGGAAGGGGTTAATTCACCCCTCCACTTT.